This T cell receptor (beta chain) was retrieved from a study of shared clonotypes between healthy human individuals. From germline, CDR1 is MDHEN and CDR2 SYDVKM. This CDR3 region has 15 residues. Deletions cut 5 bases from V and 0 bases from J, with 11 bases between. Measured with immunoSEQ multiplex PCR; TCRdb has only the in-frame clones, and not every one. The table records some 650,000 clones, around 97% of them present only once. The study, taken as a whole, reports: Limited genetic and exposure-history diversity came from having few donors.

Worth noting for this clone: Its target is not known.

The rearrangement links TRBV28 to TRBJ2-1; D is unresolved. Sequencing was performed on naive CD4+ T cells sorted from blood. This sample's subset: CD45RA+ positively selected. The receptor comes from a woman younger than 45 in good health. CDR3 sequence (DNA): TGTGCCAGCAGTAGGGCGCCTAGCTCCTACAATGAGCAGTTCTTC. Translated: CASSRAPSSYNEQFF.